This T cell receptor beta chain was obtained from a study of T-cell reconstitution after alpha-beta-depleted transplantation in children. Overall study findings and caveats: Alpha-beta T cells present about two months after transplant were reported to originate from several hundred expanded graft clones. There were some patients whose high TCRbeta diversity at day 60 came from surviving recipient T cells and thymic progenitors. Counts and diversity of T cells one year after transplant came mostly from newly produced T cells.

Germline V lookup: CDR1 SGHDT, CDR2 YYEEEE. V shed 4 bases, J shed 8 bases, and the junction held 11 bases outside the gene matches. This CDR3 has 16 residues. Library preparation (for TCRbeta) was performed with unique molecular identifiers. TCRdb used MiXCR to reprocess the PCR reads, holding one entry per CDR3 protein. Seen here are about a million distinct CDR3 sequences, 25% to 30% observed once, and the top ten hold 25% to 35%. This clonotype has a single count. Its specificity is not known. The TCR was taken from a boy under two years old who had a stem cell transplant for SCID, so the T cells may come from the graft donor. The specimen comprised PBMCs, mostly from graft donor cells, sampled 360 days after TCRalphabeta/CD19-depleted stem cell transplant. J is TRBJ2-1 and V is TRBV5-6; TRBD2 matches at 11 bases. In nucleotides, the CDR3 is TGTGCCAGCAGCCGATACACTAGCGGGGGAGGAGATGAGCAGTTCTTC. Translated: CASSRYTSGGGDEQFF. The entire variable domain, with the rest obtained from reference TRBV5-6 and TRBJ2-1, is as follows: DAGVTQSPTHLIKTRGQQVTLRCSPKSGHDTVSWYQQALGQGPQFIFQYYEEEERQRGNFPDRFSGHQFPNYSSELNVNALLLGDSALYLCASSRYTSGGGDEQFFGPGTRLTVL.